A single sample is the source of the 21 T cell receptor beta chains below, sequenced in a study of shared clonotypes between healthy human individuals. Here immunoSEQ multiplex PCR was the method, and the copy in TCRdb shows in-frame clones only, minus some. The sample contains around 1.4 million clones, around 98.5% of which appear only once. Source material: naive CD4+ T cells sorted from blood. The subset is: CD45RA+ positively selected. These receptors all stem from a man younger than 45 in good health.

The rearrangement links TRBV28 to TRBJ2-1; D unresolved. Trimming took off 3 bases at V and 6 bases at J, with 12 bases between the two ends. Germline V gene sequence: CDR1 MDHEN, CDR2 SYDVKM. This CDR3 is 14 amino acids long. The DNA for the CDR3 is TGTGCCAGCAGTTTCCCTGCAGTACCCAATGAGCAGTTCTTC. This gives the protein CASSFPAVPNEQFF.

The sample holds one count of this clone. The CDR3 region is CASSHQTGINEKLFF. In nucleotides, the CDR3 is TGTGCCAGCAGCCACCAGACAGGAATTAATGAAAAACTGTTTTTT. V gene TRBV7-2 combines with J gene TRBJ1-4, with D tentatively TRBD1 (6 bases). Deletions cut 5 bases from V and 4 bases from J, with 14 bases between. The length of the CDR3 is 15 residues. In germline, CDR1 is SGHTA, CDR2 FQGNSA. The full variable domain, completed using reference TRBV7-2 and TRBJ1-4, is GAGVSQSPSNKVTEKGKDVELRCDPISGHTALYWYRQSLGQGLEFLIYFQGNSAPDKSGLPSDRFSAERTGGSVSTLTIQRTQQEDSAVYLCASSHQTGINEKLFFGSGTQLSVL.

CDR3 nucleotide sequence: TGTGCCAGCTCACGTGGACAGGGCCATGGAAACACCATATATTTT. This gives the protein CASSRGQGHGNTIYF. The chain joins TRBV18 to TRBJ1-3, with 8 bases matching TRBD1. This CDR3 region has 15 residues. The germline gives CDR1 KGHSH, CDR2 LQKENI. V was clipped by 4 bases and J by 3 bases; unmatched bases: 5.

The rearrangement links TRBV28 to TRBJ2-7, with 7 bases that match TRBD1. This CDR3 comprises 14 residues. After removal of 5 bases from V and 5 bases from J, the junction contained 9 bases not matched to a gene. Per the germline V gene, CDR1 is MDHEN and CDR2 is SYDVKM. CDR3 DNA sequence: TGTGCCAGCAGTAAGACAGGGCCCCTCCACGAGCAGTACTTC. This encodes CASSKTGPLHEQYF.

The chain links TRBV7-2 to TRBJ2-5, with 8 positions matching TRBD1. V lost 3 bases and J lost 5; bases outside the gene matches: 2. Germline V lookup: CDR1 SGHTA, CDR2 FQGNSA. This CDR3 has 13 amino acids. The CDR3, as DNA: TGTGCCAGCAGCTTCCGACAGGGGGAGACCCAGTACTTC. Translated: CASSFRQGETQYF.

The chain combines TRBV2 with TRBJ1-1; no definite D call. Between the trimmed V and J ends, which lost 4 bases and 1 base, there was a span of 10 bases. The germline V gene encodes CDR1 SNHLY and CDR2 FYNNEI. The CDR3 has 14 amino acids. The chain's CDR3 is CASSAGRGNTEAFF. The DNA for the CDR3 is TGTGCCAGCAGTGCCGGACGGGGGAACACTGAAGCTTTCTTT.

The V and J genes are TRBV18 and TRBJ1-2, with D tentatively TRBD1 (6 bases). Looked up from germline, CDR1 is KGHSH and CDR2 is LQKENI. This CDR3 spans 13 amino acids. Trimming left V 2 bases short and J 6 bases short, with 10 bases between. The CDR3 nucleotides read TGTGCCAGCTCACCAAACAGGGAGGATGGCTACACCTTC. Amino acid sequence: CASSPNREDGYTF.

V usage is TRBV5-1 and J usage is TRBJ2-7; 7 bases match TRBD1. Losses at the gene ends were 4 bases for V and 0 bases for J; bases not matched to a gene: 4. CDR1 SGHRS and CDR2 YFSETQ come from the germline V gene. The length of the CDR3 is 14 residues. CDR3 sequence (DNA): TGCGCCAGCAGCCAGGACAGGACCTCCTACGAGCAGTACTTC. It encodes CASSQDRTSYEQYF.

The gene calls are TRBV7-8 and TRBJ2-5, with TRBD2 as a possible D gene (5 bases). Trimming cost V 8 bases and J 4 bases, with 14 bases left between them. The CDR3 loop spans 13 amino acids. Germline loops: CDR1 SGHVS, CDR2 FQNEAQ. CDR3 nucleotide sequence: TGTGCCAGCTCGGGAATTTGGAGAGAGACCCAGTACTTC. Residues: CASSGIWRETQYF.

V gene TRBV4-1 combines with J gene TRBJ2-7; D gene uncertain. The length of the CDR3 is 14 residues. Trimming took 0 bases from V and 5 from J, leaving 11 bases between them. CDR1 MGHRA and CDR2 YSYEKL come from the germline V gene. CDR3 bases: TGCGCCAGCAGCCAAGAAAGGTGGTCAAACGAGCAGTACTTC. The encoded protein is CASSQERWSNEQYF.

The rearrangement uses TRBV7-2 and TRBJ1-1; D unresolved. V was trimmed by 2 bases and J by 1 base, leaving 11 bases between them. The CDR3 runs to 15 residues. CDR1 is SGHTA, CDR2 FQGNSA, per germline. Here the CDR3 reads CASSLLAFPNTEAFF. The CDR3 DNA reads as TGTGCCAGCAGCTTACTCGCATTCCCGAACACTGAAGCTTTCTTT.

As concerns this clone: Germline is not matched at one junction end, which may reflect a read error. This chain links TRBV10-3 with TRBJ2-7, with D perhaps matching TRBD2 (7 bases). Germline V lookup: CDR1 ENHRY, CDR2 SYGVKD. CDR3 length: 15 residues. CDR3 amino acids: CASSYKGEGIERQYF. For the CDR3, the DNA is TGTGCCAGCAGTTACAAGGGGGAGGGTATAGAGCGGCAGTACTTC.

The chain combines TRBV27 with TRBJ1-5; 7 bases line up with TRBD1. Trimming cost V 7 bases and J 2 bases; bases outside gene matches: 11. The CDR3 runs 16 residues. Germline CDR1 is MNHEY and CDR2 is SMNVEV (reference sequence). CDR3 nucleotides: TGTGCCAGCACCCGAACAGGGGTTGGGGGCAATCAGCCCCAGCATTTT. Amino acids: CASTRTGVGGNQPQHF.

The rearrangement links TRBV9 to TRBJ2-1; TRBD2 agrees at 8 bases. Unmatched junction bases numbered 10, after V lost 0 bases and J lost 5 bases. This CDR3 spans 17 amino acids. Germline V gives CDR1 SGDLS, CDR2 YYNGEE. CDR3 nucleotides: TGTGCCAGCAGCGTAGATTGGCGGGAGGCGGGCCACAATGAGCAGTTCTTC. It specifies CASSVDWREAGHNEQFF.

The V call is TRBV11-2, the J call TRBJ2-3; possible D gene TRBD2, 5 bases. The V end lost 1 base, the J end lost 1 base, and 12 bases lay between the germline ends. This CDR3 comprises 16 residues. Germline values: CDR1 SGHAT, CDR2 FQNNGV. The CDR3 sequence: CASSLVGSSRTDTQYF. Written as DNA, the CDR3 is TGTGCCAGCAGCTTAGTAGGCTCTAGCCGCACAGATACGCAGTATTTT.

The V call is TRBV4-1, the J call TRBJ1-5, with D possibly matching TRBD1 (6 bases). In germline, CDR1 is MGHRA, CDR2 YSYEKL. The ends were cut back, 3 bases at V and 5 bases at J, with 20 bases in the middle. The CDR3 extends over 17 amino acids. The chain's CDR3 is CASSHDLDRGRDQPQHF. DNA for the CDR3: TGCGCCAGCAGCCACGACCTTGATCGGGGGCGTGATCAGCCCCAGCATTTT.

The chain combines TRBV9 with TRBJ2-5; TRBD2 might be the D (6 bases). Trimming removed 0 bases at V and 2 bases at J, with 11 bases between. Germline CDR1 SGDLS, CDR2 YYNGEE. This CDR3 is built from 15 residues. CDR3 sequence (DNA): TGTGCCAGCAGCGTAGGGAGGGCCCGGCAAGAGACCCAGTACTTC. As protein: CASSVGRARQETQYF.

V is TRBV5-1 and J is TRBJ2-7, with TRBD1 matching 9 bases. The CDR3 runs to 14 residues. Germline loops: CDR1 SGHRS, CDR2 YFSETQ. V gave up 4 bases and J gave up 3 bases; unmatched junction bases: 5. The DNA for the CDR3 is TGCGCCAGCAGCCCGGACAGGGGAGGCTACGAGCAGTACTTC. It codes for CASSPDRGGYEQYF.

This chain links TRBV28 with TRBJ2-5, with D perhaps matching TRBD2 (6 bases). CDR1 and CDR2 from the germline V gene are MDHEN and SYDVKM. With 5 bases removed from V and 2 bases from J, the gap between germline ends came to 18 bases. The CDR3 is 16 residues long. The CDR3 spells CASSPTSLASQETQYF. The CDR3 DNA reads as TGTGCCAGCAGTCCTACTAGCCTAGCGTCACAAGAGACCCAGTACTTC. Full variable domain (outside the CDR3, taken from reference TRBV28 and TRBJ2-5): DVKVTQSSRYLVKRTGEKVFLECVQDMDHENMFWYRQDPGLGLRLIYFSYDVKMKEKGDIPEGYSVSREKKERFSLILESASTNQTSMYLCASSPTSLASQETQYFGPGTRLLVL.

The rearrangement joins TRBV2 to TRBJ1-1, with unresolved D. The germline V gene encodes CDR1 SNHLY and CDR2 FYNNEI. V gave up 4 bases and J gave up 6 bases, with 6 bases separating them. This CDR3 has 11 residues. This CDR3 is CASSVAAEAFF. DNA of the CDR3: TGTGCCAGCAGTGTGGCAGCTGAAGCTTTCTTT.

The rearrangement uses TRBV27 and TRBJ2-1; 9 bases are a match to TRBD2. CDR1 MNHEY and CDR2 SMNVEV come from the germline V gene (reference sequence). The CDR3 runs 17 residues. Trimming cost V 3 bases and J 7 bases; bases outside gene matches: 13. The CDR3 protein is CASSFLQSGRRQNEQFF. The CDR3 nucleotides are TGTGCCAGCAGTTTTCTGCAGAGCGGGAGGAGGCAGAATGAGCAGTTCTTC.